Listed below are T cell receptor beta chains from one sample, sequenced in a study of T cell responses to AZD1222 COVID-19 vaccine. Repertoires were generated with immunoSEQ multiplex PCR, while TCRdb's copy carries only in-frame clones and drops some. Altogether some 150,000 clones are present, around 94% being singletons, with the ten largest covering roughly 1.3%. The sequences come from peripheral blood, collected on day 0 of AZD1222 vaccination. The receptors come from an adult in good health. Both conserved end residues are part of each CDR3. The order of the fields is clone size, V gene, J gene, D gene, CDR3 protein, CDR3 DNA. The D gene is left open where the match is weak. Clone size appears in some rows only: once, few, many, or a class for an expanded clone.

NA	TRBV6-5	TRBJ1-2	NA	CASSYSRGYGDYTF	TGTGCCAGCAGTTACTCGCGAGGGTACGGCGACTACACCTTC
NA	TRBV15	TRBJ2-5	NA	CATSRAPQETQYF	TGTGCCACCAGCAGAGCCCCCCAAGAGACCCAGTACTTC
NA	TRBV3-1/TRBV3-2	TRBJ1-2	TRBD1	CASSQDQRDRVYGYTF	TGTGCCAGCAGCCAAGATCAAAGGGACAGGGTCTATGGCTACACCTTC
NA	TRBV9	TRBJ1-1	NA	CASSAVGGPTEAFF	TGTGCCAGCAGCGCCGTGGGAGGGCCCACTGAAGCTTTCTTT
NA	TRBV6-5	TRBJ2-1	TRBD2	CASSSAGGPDNEQFF	TGTGCCAGCAGTAGCGCGGGAGGGCCAGACAATGAGCAGTTCTTC
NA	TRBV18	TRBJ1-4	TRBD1	CASSLGQGLNEKLFF	TGTGCCAGCTCTCTAGGACAGGGGCTAAATGAAAAACTGTTTTTT
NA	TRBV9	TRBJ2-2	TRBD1	CASRPPGQSNTGELFF	TGTGCCAGCAGACCGCCGGGACAGTCCAACACCGGGGAGCTGTTTTTT
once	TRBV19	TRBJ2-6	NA	CASSSRSGARSGANVLTF	TGTGCCAGTAGTTCCCGCTCCGGGGCCCGCTCTGGGGCCAACGTCCTGACTTTC
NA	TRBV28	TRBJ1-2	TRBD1	CASSAPGQKGYTF	TGTGCCAGCAGTGCCCCGGGACAGAAAGGCTACACCTTC
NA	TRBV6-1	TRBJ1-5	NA	CASSDWGAGNQPQHF	TGTGCCAGCAGTGATTGGGGGGCCGGGAATCAGCCCCAGCATTTT
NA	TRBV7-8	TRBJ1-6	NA	CASSLGGLWVVDYNSPLHF	TGTGCCAGCAGCTTAGGAGGCCTATGGGTGGTTGATTATAATTCACCCCTCCACTTT
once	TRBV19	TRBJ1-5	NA	CASKVREYGQPQHF	TGTGCCAGTAAGGTCAGGGAATATGGTCAGCCCCAGCATTTT
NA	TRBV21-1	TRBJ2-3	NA	CASSKVRWRYF	TGTGCCAGCAGCAAAGTTAGGTGGAGGTATTTT
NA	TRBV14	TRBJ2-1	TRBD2	CASSPVRAGGSASSYNEQFF	TGTGCCAGCAGCCCTGTTCGGGCGGGGGGGTCTGCGAGCTCCTACAATGAGCAGTTCTTC